These T cell receptor beta chains were read from a single sample in a study of shared clonotypes between healthy human individuals. This table comes from immunoSEQ multiplex PCR, and its TCRdb copy is limited to in-frame clones, with some not included. Of 1,400,000 or so clones in the sample, 98% were seen once. The sample consisted of naive CD4+ T cells sorted from blood. Receptors were obtained from a young man in good health. CDR3s include the opening cysteine and the closing phenylalanine or tryptophan. The order of the fields is D gene, J gene, V gene, clone size, CDR3 protein, CDR3 DNA. The D gene is left open where the match is weak. Expanded clones get a size class; other rows say once, few or many, or leave the size out.

.	TRBJ1-4	TRBV7-2	.	CASSRRTTNEKLFF	TGTGCCAGCAGCCGGCGTACAACTAATGAAAAACTGTTTTTT
.	TRBJ2-5	TRBV5-4	once	CASSYLGAGNQETQYF	TGTGCCAGCAGTTACCTTGGCGCGGGAAACCAAGAGACCCAGTACTTC
.	TRBJ2-7	TRBV29-1	.	CSVSGTANTSYEQYF	TGCAGCGTGTCCGGGACGGCCAATACCTCCTACGAGCAGTACTTC
.	TRBJ2-3	TRBV6-6	.	CATSKGDPYTDTQYF	TGTGCCACCTCAAAGGGGGACCCCTACACAGATACGCAGTATTTT
.	TRBJ1-5	TRBV28	.	CASSLAQSPRPQHF	TGTGCCAGCAGTTTAGCTCAATCCCCGCGGCCCCAGCATTTT
.	TRBJ2-1	TRBV5-1	.	CASTSTGNLPYNEQFF	TGCGCCAGCACCTCTACAGGGAATCTGCCCTACAATGAGCAGTTCTTC
.	TRBJ1-3	TRBV18	.	CASSPRQGSVGNTIYF	TGTGCCAGCTCACCTCGGCAGGGGTCGGTTGGAAACACCATATATTTT
TRBD1	TRBJ2-5	TRBV10-1	.	CASSDRDGETQYF	TGCGCCAGCAGCGACAGGGATGGGGAGACCCAGTACTTC
.	TRBJ1-1	TRBV29-1	.	CSVDSYEAFF	TGCAGCGTTGATAGTTATGAAGCTTTCTTT
TRBD1	TRBJ1-2	TRBV28	.	CASSSIGTAYYGYTF	TGTGCCAGCAGTTCGATTGGGACAGCCTATTATGGCTACACCTTC
.	TRBJ2-2	TRBV9	once	CASCLAANTGELFF	TGTGCCAGCTGTTTAGCGGCGAACACCGGGGAGCTGTTTTTT
.	TRBJ2-1	TRBV27	.	CASSLSIEVQQFF	TGTGCCAGCAGTTTATCGATTGAGGTACAGCAGTTCTTC
TRBD2	TRBJ2-2	TRBV9	.	CASSVVTSGTGELFF	TGTGCCAGCAGCGTAGTTACTAGCGGGACCGGGGAGCTGTTTTTT
.	TRBJ2-7	TRBV18	once	CASSPGSFYEQYF	TGTGCCAGCTCGCCCGGGTCTTTCTACGAGCAGTACTTC
.	TRBJ1-1	TRBV18	once	CASSPRIQAPSEAFF	TGTGCCAGCTCACCACGGATTCAGGCCCCTTCTGAAGCTTTCTTT
.	TRBJ2-2	TRBV5-8	once	CASSLRNTGELFF	TGTGCCAGCAGCTTGAGGAACACCGGGGAGCTGTTTTTT
.	TRBJ2-7	TRBV15	.	CATSRDLLGSSYEQYF	TGTGCCACCAGCAGAGACCTCCTAGGGAGCTCCTACGAGCAGTACTTC
.	TRBJ2-3	TRBV5-6	.	CASSFGGTSTDTQYF	TGTGCCAGCAGCTTTGGCGGGACTAGCACAGATACGCAGTATTTT
.	TRBJ2-5	TRBV18	once	CASSPPSGHGGWRETQYF	TGTGCCAGCTCACCACCTTCAGGACATGGGGGCTGGAGAGAGACCCAGTACTTC
TRBD2	TRBJ2-7	TRBV7-2	.	CASSLGGGEYYEQYF	TGTGCCAGCAGCTTAGGTGGGGGGGAGTACTACGAGCAGTACTTC
TRBD1	TRBJ1-5	TRBV28	.	CASNWTGPSNQPQHF	TGTGCCAGCAACTGGACAGGTCCTAGCAATCAGCCCCAGCATTTT
TRBD1	TRBJ1-5	TRBV2	.	CASSYRGRDQPQHF	TGTGCCAGCAGTTACAGGGGTAGGGATCAGCCCCAGCATTTT
TRBD1	TRBJ2-5	TRBV30	.	CAWSAHRGLQETQYF	TGTGCCTGGAGTGCTCACAGGGGCCTCCAAGAGACCCAGTACTTC
.	TRBJ2-7	TRBV4-1	once	CASSQAGVIYEQYF	TGCGCCAGCAGCCAAGCGGGAGTGATCTACGAGCAGTACTTC
TRBD1	TRBJ1-4	TRBV28	.	CASRNRDRVVKKLFF	TGTGCCAGCAGAAACCGGGACAGGGTGGTGAAAAAACTGTTTTTT
.	TRBJ2-6	TRBV21-1	.	CASSNQLRGKQGTSGANVLTF	TGTGCCAGCAGCAACCAACTTAGAGGGAAACAGGGTACTTCCGGGGCCAACGTCCTGACTTTC
.	TRBJ1-1	TRBV4-1	.	CASSQEAAVNTEAFF	TGCGCCAGCAGCCAAGAGGCGGCCGTCAACACTGAAGCTTTCTTT
.	TRBJ1-1	TRBV5-1	.	CASSLIYRDKIEAFF	TGCGCCAGCAGCTTGATTTACAGGGACAAAATTGAAGCTTTCTTT
.	TRBJ2-2	TRBV7-7	.	CASSLKGGNTGELFF	TGTGCCAGCAGCTTAAAGGGAGGGAACACCGGGGAGCTGTTTTTT
.	TRBJ2-7	TRBV27	.	CASGAGPSYEQYF	TGTGCCAGCGGTGCGGGACCATCCTACGAGCAGTACTTC
.	TRBJ2-5	TRBV4-1	.	CASSQVNRQETQYF	TGCGCCAGCAGCCAAGTCAACAGACAAGAGACCCAGTACTTC
TRBD2	TRBJ2-1	TRBV5-1	.	CASSLGPSGRSGNEQFF	TGCGCCAGCAGCTTGGGTCCTAGCGGGAGATCCGGCAATGAGCAGTTCTTC
.	TRBJ2-3	TRBV9	.	CASSVVGGFTDTQYF	TGTGCCAGCAGCGTAGTAGGTGGGTTCACGGATACGCAGTATTTT
.	TRBJ1-1	TRBV5-1	.	CASSIQVPNTEAFF	TGCGCCAGCAGCATTCAGGTCCCCAACACTGAAGCTTTCTTT
.	TRBJ2-2	TRBV6-5	.	CASSYEPTHTGELFF	TGTGCCAGCAGTTACGAGCCAACCCACACCGGGGAGCTGTTTTTT
.	TRBJ1-2	TRBV28	.	CASSFVLRTTSYGYTF	TGTGCCAGCAGTTTTGTTTTGCGGACTACATCCTATGGCTACACCTTC
.	TRBJ1-3	TRBV7-2	.	CASSLLRAGSGNTIYF	TGTGCCAGCAGCTTACTTCGTGCCGGCTCTGGAAACACCATATATTTT
TRBD1	TRBJ2-1	TRBV4-3	.	CASSQDLTGGPYNEQFF	TGCGCCAGCAGCCAAGATCTAACAGGGGGCCCTTACAATGAGCAGTTCTTC
.	TRBJ1-5	TRBV7-2	.	CASSLGHGGSQPQHF	TGTGCCAGCAGCTTAGGTCACGGGGGATCTCAGCCCCAGCATTTT
.	TRBJ2-1	TRBV7-3	.	CASSYQRSSYNEQFF	TGTGCCAGCAGCTACCAGCGGAGCTCCTACAATGAGCAGTTCTTC
TRBD1	TRBJ1-5	TRBV11-3	.	CASSLRQGALGQPQHF	TGTGCCAGCAGCCTGAGACAGGGGGCTTTAGGACAGCCCCAGCATTTT
.	TRBJ2-5	TRBV9	.	CASSVGQSQETQYF	TGTGCCAGCAGCGTAGGGCAGAGCCAAGAGACCCAGTACTTC